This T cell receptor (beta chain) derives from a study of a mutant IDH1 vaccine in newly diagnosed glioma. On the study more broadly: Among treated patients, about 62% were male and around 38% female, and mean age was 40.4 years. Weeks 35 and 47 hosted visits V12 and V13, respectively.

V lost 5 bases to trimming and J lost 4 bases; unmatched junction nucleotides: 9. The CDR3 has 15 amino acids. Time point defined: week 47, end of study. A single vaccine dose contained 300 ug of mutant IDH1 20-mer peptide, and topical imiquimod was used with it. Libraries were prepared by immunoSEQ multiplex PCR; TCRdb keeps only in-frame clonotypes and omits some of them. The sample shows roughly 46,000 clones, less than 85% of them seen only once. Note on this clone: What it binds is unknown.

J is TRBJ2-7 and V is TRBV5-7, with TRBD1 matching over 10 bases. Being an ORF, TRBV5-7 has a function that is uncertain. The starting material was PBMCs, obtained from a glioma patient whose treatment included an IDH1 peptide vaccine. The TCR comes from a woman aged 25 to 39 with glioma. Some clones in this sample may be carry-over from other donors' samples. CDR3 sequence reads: CASRPGTGVEYEQYF. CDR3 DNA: TGTGCCAGCAGGCCCGGGACAGGGGTTGAGTACGAGCAGTACTTC.